A selection of T cell receptor beta chains follows, all from one sample in a study of control samples from healthy donors and cancer patients. TCRdb's table, derived via immunoSEQ multiplex PCR, lists solely in-frame clones and lacks some. The data hold about 160,000 clones, with around 90% observed a single time. Sequenced material: blood. The source of these receptors is a woman younger than 45 in good health. The CDR3 runs from the conserved cysteine through the conserved F or W. D genes are given only for firm matches. Size is omitted from some rows. Given values are once, few, many or a class for expanded clones.

CDR3 length	clone size	V gene	J gene	D gene	CDR3 DNA	CDR3 protein
16	once	TRBV7-7	TRBJ2-1	TRBD2	TGTGCCAGCAGCCCCTTTAGCGGGAGGTATGACAATGAGCAGTTCTTC	CASSPFSGRYDNEQFF
11	-	TRBV4-1	TRBJ1-6	-	TGCGCCAGCAGCCAAGGTTGGGACCTCCACTTT	CASSQGWDLHF
14	-	TRBV19	TRBJ1-5	-	TGTGCCAGTAGTCCTGGACAGTACAATCAGCCCCAGCATTTT	CASSPGQYNQPQHF
13	-	TRBV11-3	TRBJ2-3	-	TGTGCCAGCAGCTTAGCGGGGCAGGATACGCAGTATTTT	CASSLAGQDTQYF
15	-	TRBV5-4	TRBJ2-4	-	TGTGCCAGCAGCTCCAAAAGCGGGCCGCCTGGCATTCAGTACTTC	CASSSKSGPPGIQYF
14	-	TRBV19	TRBJ2-4	TRBD2	TGTGCCACCCGGGGGGATCTAGCCAAAAACATTCAGTACTTC	CATRGDLAKNIQYF
16	-	TRBV27	TRBJ2-7	-	TGTGCCAGCAGTTCCGTATCACAGGGTATCCCCTACGAGCAGTACTTC	CASSSVSQGIPYEQYF
17	-	TRBV7-9	TRBJ2-7	TRBD2	TGTGCCAGCAGTCTGGGAAGGACTAGCGGGAGGTTCTACGAGCAGTACTTC	CASSLGRTSGRFYEQYF
18	-	TRBV4-1	TRBJ2-7	TRBD2	TGCGCCAGCAGCCAAGTGATTAGCGGGAGGGCCCGATCCTACGAGCAGTACTTC	CASSQVISGRARSYEQYF
15	-	TRBV14	TRBJ2-3	TRBD1	TGTGCCAGCAGCCTGCGGACAGGGTATTCAGATACGCAGTATTTT	CASSLRTGYSDTQYF
12	-	TRBV28	TRBJ1-5	-	TGTGCCAGCAGTACAGGGTTTCAGCCCCAGCATTTT	CASSTGFQPQHF
13	-	TRBV27	TRBJ2-1	-	TGTGCCAGCACCCGAGAGGGGCAGAATGAGCAGTTCTTC	CASTREGQNEQFF
15	-	TRBV11-2	TRBJ2-7	TRBD2	TGTGCCAGCAGCGATGCCGCGGGAGCCTCCTACGAGCAGTACTTC	CASSDAAGASYEQYF
14	-	TRBV6-5	TRBJ2-3	-	TGTGCCAGCAGTTACGGAACAGGGTCAGATACGCAGTATTTT	CASSYGTGSDTQYF
13	-	TRBV7-9	TRBJ1-1	-	TGTGCCAGCAGCTATAGCGGGGGGGCGGAAGCTTTCTTT	CASSYSGGAEAFF
13	-	TRBV6-5	TRBJ2-7	TRBD1	TGTGCCACCTTGGGGACAGCTACCTACGAGCAGTACTTC	CATLGTATYEQYF
15	-	TRBV5-8	TRBJ2-2	-	TGTGCCAGCAGCTTACAGGGGCGGGGCACCGGGGAGCTGTTTTTT	CASSLQGRGTGELFF
17	-	TRBV28	TRBJ1-3	-	TGTGCCAGCAGTCACCGGACAGCTATGGCATCCGGAAACACCATATATTTT	CASSHRTAMASGNTIYF
15	-	TRBV2	TRBJ2-6	-	TGTGCCAGCATCGGACATGCCTCTGGGGCCAACGTCCTGACTTTC	CASIGHASGANVLTF
15	-	TRBV6-5	TRBJ2-6	-	TGTGCCAGCAGTCCAGGGGTTTCTGGGGCCAACGTCCTGACTTTC	CASSPGVSGANVLTF
17	-	TRBV19	TRBJ1-5	TRBD1	TGTGCCAGTAGTATTGTGGCAGGGGGCCATAGCAATCAGCCCCAGCATTTT	CASSIVAGGHSNQPQHF
13	once	TRBV20-1	TRBJ1-5	-	TGCAGTGCTAGTAAGTCAGACAATCAGCCCCAGCATTTT	CSASKSDNQPQHF
14	-	TRBV29-1	TRBJ2-2	TRBD1	TGCAGCGTTGAAGCCCGGGACAGAGCCGGGGAGCTGTTTTTT	CSVEARDRAGELFF
13	-	TRBV6-2/TRBV6-3	TRBJ1-1	-	TGTGCCAGCAGTTTTCGGGGGAACACTGAAGCTTTCTTT	CASSFRGNTEAFF
12	once	TRBV28	TRBJ2-7	-	TGTGCCAGCAGTTTATGGGACCGTGGGCTGTACTTC	CASSLWDRGLYF
17	-	TRBV4-1	TRBJ2-1	TRBD2	TGCGCCAGCAGCCTTAGTTCGGGACTAGCGGTGTTCGATGAGCAGTTCTTC	CASSLSSGLAVFDEQFF
13	-	TRBV18	TRBJ1-4	-	TGTGCCAGCTCTGGGGGGCTTGGAGAAAAACTGTTTTTT	CASSGGLGEKLFF
16	once	TRBV18	TRBJ1-4	-	TGTGCCAGCTCACCGCAGACGGGAGCAACTAATGAAAAACTGTTTTTT	CASSPQTGATNEKLFF
17	-	TRBV5-1	TRBJ2-3	TRBD1	TGCGCCAGCAGCTTGGCCCGACAGGGAATGGGGACAGATACGCAGTATTTT	CASSLARQGMGTDTQYF